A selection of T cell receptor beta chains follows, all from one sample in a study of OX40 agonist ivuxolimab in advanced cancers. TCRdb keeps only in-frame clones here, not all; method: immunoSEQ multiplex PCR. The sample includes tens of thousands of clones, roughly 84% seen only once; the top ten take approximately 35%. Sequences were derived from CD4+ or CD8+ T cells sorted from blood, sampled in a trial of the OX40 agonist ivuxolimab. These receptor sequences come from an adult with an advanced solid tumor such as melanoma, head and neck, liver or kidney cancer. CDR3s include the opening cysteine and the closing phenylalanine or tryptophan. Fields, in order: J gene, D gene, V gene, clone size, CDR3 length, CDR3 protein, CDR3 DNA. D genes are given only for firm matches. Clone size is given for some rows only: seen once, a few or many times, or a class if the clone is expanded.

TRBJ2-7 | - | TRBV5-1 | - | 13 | CASRYPGVHEQYF | TGCGCCAGCCGATACCCTGGGGTTCACGAGCAGTACTTC
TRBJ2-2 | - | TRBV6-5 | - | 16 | CASSYMRGVSTGELFF | TGTGCCAGCAGTTACATGAGGGGGGTATCCACCGGGGAGCTGTTTTTT
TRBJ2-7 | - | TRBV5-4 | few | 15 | CASSSPSAGIYEQYF | TGTGCCAGCAGCTCACCAAGCGCGGGAATCTACGAGCAGTACTTC
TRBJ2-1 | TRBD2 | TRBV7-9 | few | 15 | CASSFFALADNEQFF | TGTGCCAGCAGCTTTTTCGCACTAGCGGACAATGAGCAGTTCTTC
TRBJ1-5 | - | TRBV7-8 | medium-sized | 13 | CASSLDGAVPQHF | TGTGCCAGCAGCCTTGATGGAGCTGTGCCCCAGCATTTT
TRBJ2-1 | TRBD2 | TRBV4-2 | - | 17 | CASSPPGGAGENNEQFF | TGTGCCAGCAGCCCCCCGGGGGGAGCGGGGGAGAACAATGAGCAGTTCTTC
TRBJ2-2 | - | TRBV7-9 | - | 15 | CASSPVGSYPGELFF | TGTGCCAGCAGCCCCGTCGGGAGTTACCCCGGGGAGCTGTTTTTT
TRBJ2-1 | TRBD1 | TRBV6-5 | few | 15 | CASRPDRGVDNEQFF | TGTGCCAGCAGACCGGACAGGGGGGTCGACAATGAGCAGTTCTTC
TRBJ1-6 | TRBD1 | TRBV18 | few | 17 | CASSPSWDRGLDSPLHF | TGTGCCAGCTCACCATCTTGGGACAGGGGGTTGGATTCACCCCTCCACTTT
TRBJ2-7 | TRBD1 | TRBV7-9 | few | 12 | CASSPTGVEQYF | TGTGCCAGCAGCCCGACAGGGGTCGAGCAGTACTTC
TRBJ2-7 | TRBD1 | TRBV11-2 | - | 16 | CASSLGWGQGGYEQYF | TGTGCCAGCAGCTTAGGCTGGGGACAGGGAGGCTACGAGCAGTACTTC
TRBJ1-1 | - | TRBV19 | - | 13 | CASSGAAGTEAFF | TGTGCCAGTTCTGGGGCGGCGGGCACTGAAGCTTTCTTT
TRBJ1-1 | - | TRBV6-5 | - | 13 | CASSQTVNTEAFF | TGTGCCAGCAGTCAGACGGTGAACACTGAAGCTTTCTTT
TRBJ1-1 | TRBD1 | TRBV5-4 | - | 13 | CASWTGLNTEAFF | TGTGCCAGTTGGACAGGGCTTAACACTGAAGCTTTCTTT
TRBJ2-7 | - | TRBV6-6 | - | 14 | CASSSAGPPYEQYF | TGTGCCAGCAGTTCCGCAGGGCCCCCCTACGAGCAGTACTTC
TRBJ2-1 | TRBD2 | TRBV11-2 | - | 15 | CASSSPGTSGLEQFF | TGTGCCAGCAGCTCCCCAGGGACTAGCGGCCTCGAGCAGTTCTTC